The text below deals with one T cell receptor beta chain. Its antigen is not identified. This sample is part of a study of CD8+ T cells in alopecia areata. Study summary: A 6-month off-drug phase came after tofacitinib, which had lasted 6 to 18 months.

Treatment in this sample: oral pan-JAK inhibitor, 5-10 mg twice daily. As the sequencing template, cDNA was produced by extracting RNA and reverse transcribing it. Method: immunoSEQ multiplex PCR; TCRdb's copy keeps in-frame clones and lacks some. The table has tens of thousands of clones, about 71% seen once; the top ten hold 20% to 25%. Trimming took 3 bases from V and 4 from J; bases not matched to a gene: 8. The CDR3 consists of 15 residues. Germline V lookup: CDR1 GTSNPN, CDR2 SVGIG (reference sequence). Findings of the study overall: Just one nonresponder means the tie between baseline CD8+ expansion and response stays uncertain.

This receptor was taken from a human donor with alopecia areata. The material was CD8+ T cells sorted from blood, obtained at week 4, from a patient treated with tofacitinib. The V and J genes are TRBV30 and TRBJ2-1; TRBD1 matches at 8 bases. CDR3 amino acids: CAWRDGTGLYNEQFF. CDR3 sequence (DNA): TGTGCCTGGAGGGACGGGACAGGTCTATACAATGAGCAGTTCTTC.